This T cell receptor beta chain was sequenced for a study of shared T cell receptors in the human thymus. Germline V CDR1 and CDR2: KGHSH, LQKENI. V gave up 6 bases and J gave up 7 bases, with 12 bases separating them. This CDR3 is built from 12 residues. The protocol was immunoSEQ multiplex PCR, while the TCRdb copy is restricted to in-frame clones and leaves out a portion. The sample consists of over 650,000 clones, over 75% of them appearing once. This clone appeared a few times. These data also featured in a second study, about human thymus T cells. In that study: Those donating were healthy Finnish infants in corrective surgery for congenital heart defects. Resections from corrective heart surgery supplied the thymus tissue. Repertoires from thymus and blood appeared to show biased V and J gene usage.

The receptor was derived from a boy under three years old with a congenital heart defect. Sequencing was carried out using thymocytes. This chain uses TRBV18 with TRBJ1-2, with D uncertain. CDR3 nucleotides: TGTGCCAGCTCCCATTGCGAGGGTGGCTACACCTTC. It yields the protein CASSHCEGGYTF.